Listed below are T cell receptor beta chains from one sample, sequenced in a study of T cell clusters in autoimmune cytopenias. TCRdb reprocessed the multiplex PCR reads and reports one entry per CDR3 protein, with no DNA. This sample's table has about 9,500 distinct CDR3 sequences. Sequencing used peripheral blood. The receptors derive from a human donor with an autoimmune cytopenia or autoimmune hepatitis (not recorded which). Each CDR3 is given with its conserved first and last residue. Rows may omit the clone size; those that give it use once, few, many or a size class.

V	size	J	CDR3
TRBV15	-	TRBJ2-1	CATSRDVAPGMHEQFF
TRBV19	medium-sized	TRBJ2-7	CASKPGGASYEQYF
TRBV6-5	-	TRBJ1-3	CASSKTGPQGFRNTIYF
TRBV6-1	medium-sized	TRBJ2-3	CASSEWARDPRDTQYF
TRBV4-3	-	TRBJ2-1	CASSQPHSSGGADEQFF
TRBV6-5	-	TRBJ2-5	CASRRTSGGDGTQYF
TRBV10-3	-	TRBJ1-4	CVIRQGSTNEKLFF
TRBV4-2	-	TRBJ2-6	CASSQSGAGGRIVHSGANVLTF
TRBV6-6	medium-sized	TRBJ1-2	CASSPGQYYGYTF
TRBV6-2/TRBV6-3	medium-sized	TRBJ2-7	CATSGLAGYEQYF
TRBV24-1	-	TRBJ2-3	CATSDFGGGQRDTQYF
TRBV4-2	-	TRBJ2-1	CASSQDGGSGSNEQFF
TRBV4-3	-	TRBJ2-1	CASSQEWRGLDEQFF
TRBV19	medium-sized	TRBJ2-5	CASSSVPRGPGTQYF
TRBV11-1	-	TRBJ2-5	CASSLASIGGETRYF
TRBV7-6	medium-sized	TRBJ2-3	CASSLSGGTDTQYF
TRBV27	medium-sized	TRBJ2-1	CASSLAGQAYNEQFF
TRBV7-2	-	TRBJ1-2	CASSLEVIYGYTF
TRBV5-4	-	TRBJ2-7	CASSLDRGYEQYF
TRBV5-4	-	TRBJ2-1	CASPLGLAENEQFF
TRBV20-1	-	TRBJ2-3	CSAGGITDTQYF
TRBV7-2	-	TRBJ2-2	CASSLVANTGELFF
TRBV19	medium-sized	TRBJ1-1	CASSSGLNTEAFF
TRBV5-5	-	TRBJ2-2	CASTQEGLSGTGELFF
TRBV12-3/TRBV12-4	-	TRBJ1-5	CASSPGGNQPQHF
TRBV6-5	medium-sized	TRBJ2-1	CASRLGLAGGMYEQFF
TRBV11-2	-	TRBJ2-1	CASSLTGNEQFF
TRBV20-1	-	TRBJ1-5	CSASDRRKPQHF
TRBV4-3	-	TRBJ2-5	CASSQEGGAVGTQYF
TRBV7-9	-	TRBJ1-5	CASSSQGFDQPQHF
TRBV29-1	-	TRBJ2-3	CSATASGGADTDTQYF
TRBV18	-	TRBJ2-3	CASSLLRGSTDTQYF
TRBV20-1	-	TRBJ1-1	CSARGPLKGEAFF
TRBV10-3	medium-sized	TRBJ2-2	CAIRKTSGITGELFF
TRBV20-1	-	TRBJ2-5	CSARDRGLAGGPLGTQYF
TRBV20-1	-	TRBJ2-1	CSAGLAGINEQFF
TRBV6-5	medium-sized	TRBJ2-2	CASTKLLANTGELFF
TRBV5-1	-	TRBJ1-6	CASSLGRRDSPLHF
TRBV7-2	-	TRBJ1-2	CASSLLGDWTYGYTF
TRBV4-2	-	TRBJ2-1	CASSQVSGGSNEQFF
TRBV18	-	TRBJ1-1	CASSLGDGEAFF
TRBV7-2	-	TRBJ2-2	CASKSGNAGELFF
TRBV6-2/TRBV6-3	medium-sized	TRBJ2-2	CASSYSWAGRLTGELFF
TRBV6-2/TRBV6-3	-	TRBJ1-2	CASSTTRDRDYGYTF